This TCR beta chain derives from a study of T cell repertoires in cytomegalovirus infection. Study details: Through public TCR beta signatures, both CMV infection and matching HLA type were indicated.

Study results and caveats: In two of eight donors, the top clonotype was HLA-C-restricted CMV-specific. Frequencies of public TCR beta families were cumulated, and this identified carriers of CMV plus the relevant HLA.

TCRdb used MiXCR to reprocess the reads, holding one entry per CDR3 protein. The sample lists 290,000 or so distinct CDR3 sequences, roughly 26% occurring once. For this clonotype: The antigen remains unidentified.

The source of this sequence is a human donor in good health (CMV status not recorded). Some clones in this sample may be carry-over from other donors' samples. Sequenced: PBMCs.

CDR3 residues: CASSLLGGRAGETQYF. CDR3 coding DNA: TGTGCCAGCAGCCTCTTGGGCGGGAGGGCAGGAGAGACCCAGTACTTC. The J gene is TRBJ2-5, the V gene TRBV11-2; 9 bases are a match to TRBD2. The ends lost 5 bases at V and 4 bases at J; junction bases unmatched: 11. Germline V gene sequence: CDR1 SGHAT, CDR2 FQNNGV. The CDR3 runs 16 residues.